This paragraph covers one T cell receptor (beta chain) sequence. From germline, CDR1 is DFQATT and CDR2 SNEGSKA (reference sequence). CDR3 size: 14 residues. Next came a second PCR, run for about 6 to 12 cycles, which used a sample-barcoded 5' primer along with a J-beta primer mix. Every cDNA molecule bore a tag from a template-switch adaptor containing 12 random nucleotides. TCRdb recomputed calls from the 5' RACE reads with MiXCR, one row per CDR3 protein. The table includes about 800,000 distinct CDR3 sequences, just under 25% detected once. Peripheral blood, about 10 milliliters per donor, was collected. The sample comes from a study of blood T cells in healthy people across ages. These data are also associated with another study on T cells of mothers and their children.

The TCR originated in a boy aged 10-17 years in good health. V usage is TRBV20-1 and J usage is TRBJ2-5; 7 nucleotides line up with TRBD1. The J call is uncertain, as TRBJ2-7 better fits the DNA end. The sample was blood. CDR3 residues: CSARDRQGPYEQYF. CDR3 in DNA: TGCAGTGCTAGAGATCGACAGGGACCCTACGAGCAGTACTTC.